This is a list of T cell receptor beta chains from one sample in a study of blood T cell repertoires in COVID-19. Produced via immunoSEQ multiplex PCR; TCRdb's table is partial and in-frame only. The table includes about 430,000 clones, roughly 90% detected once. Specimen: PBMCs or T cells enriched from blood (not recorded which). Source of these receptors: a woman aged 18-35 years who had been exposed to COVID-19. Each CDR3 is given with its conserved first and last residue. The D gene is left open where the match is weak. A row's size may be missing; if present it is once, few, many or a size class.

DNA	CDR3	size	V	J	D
TGTGCCACCAAGGGGTTGCAAGAGACCCAGTACTTC	CATKGLQETQYF	NA	TRBV11-1	TRBJ2-5	NA
TGTGCCAGCAGCGTGGGACAGGGGATAGAAAAACTGTTTTTT	CASSVGQGIEKLFF	NA	TRBV7-2	TRBJ1-4	TRBD1
TGTGCCAGCAGCTTAGAGGCCGGGACTCCTAACCCGGAGACCCAGTACTTC	CASSLEAGTPNPETQYF	NA	TRBV5-8	TRBJ2-5	NA
TGCAGCGTTGAAGGACAGATCTTCCAAGAGACCCAGTACTTC	CSVEGQIFQETQYF	once	TRBV29-1	TRBJ2-5	NA
TGTGCCAGCAGTCCCTGGGACAGTCTCTCTGGAAACACCATATATTTT	CASSPWDSLSGNTIYF	NA	TRBV27	TRBJ1-3	TRBD1
TGTGCCAGCAGCTTAGGCCCTAGCGGCTACAATGAGCAGTTCTTC	CASSLGPSGYNEQFF	once	TRBV7-2	TRBJ2-1	TRBD2
TGTGCCAGCAGCAGGACAGGCAATTCACCCCTCCACTTT	CASSRTGNSPLHF	NA	TRBV7-8	TRBJ1-6	TRBD1
TGTGCCAGCAGTTTATCCGGTATCCAGTACTTC	CASSLSGIQYF	NA	TRBV27	TRBJ2-7	NA
TGTGCCAGCAGTGAGGGGGCAGGAAACACCATATATTTT	CASSEGAGNTIYF	NA	TRBV12-3/TRBV12-4	TRBJ1-3	TRBD1
TGTGCCAGCAGCTTAGATCTTCCAGGCCGAGGGGAGACCCAGTACTTC	CASSLDLPGRGETQYF	NA	TRBV11-2	TRBJ2-5	NA
TGTGCCAGCAGCCAAGACAGGAATTATGGCTACACCTTC	CASSQDRNYGYTF	NA	TRBV4-2	TRBJ1-2	NA
TGTGCCAGCGGGACAGGGCCTACTAATGAAAAACTGTTTTTT	CASGTGPTNEKLFF	NA	TRBV5-4	TRBJ1-4	TRBD1
TGTGCCAGCAACAAAGGGACAGGGGGTAGCTATGGCTACACCTTC	CASNKGTGGSYGYTF	few	TRBV6-5	TRBJ1-2	TRBD1
TGTGCCAGCAGTGGGGGGCGGGGCAATCAGCCCCAGCATTTT	CASSGGRGNQPQHF	NA	TRBV2	TRBJ1-5	NA
TGCGCCAGCAGCCAAGCAGCGGGGGTCAATGAGCAGTTCTTC	CASSQAAGVNEQFF	NA	TRBV4-1	TRBJ2-1	TRBD2
TGTGCCAGCAGCCTTCTCCCGGTCACTGAAGCTTTCTTT	CASSLLPVTEAFF	NA	TRBV3-1/TRBV3-2	TRBJ1-1	NA
TGTGCCAGCAGCGTAGGCCAGTCCTACAATGAGCAGTTCTTC	CASSVGQSYNEQFF	once	TRBV9	TRBJ2-1	NA
TGTGCCAGCAGCTCCCTTGGAGGGGACGTCTCTGGAAACACCATATATTTT	CASSSLGGDVSGNTIYF	NA	TRBV11-2	TRBJ1-3	NA
TGTGCCAGCAGTTACTCGAAACTCCCATCACGTATCGAGCAGTACTTC	CASSYSKLPSRIEQYF	NA	TRBV6-5	TRBJ2-7	NA
TGTGCCAGTAGTACAGGGGGCCGGGCTGAGTATGGCTACACCTTC	CASSTGGRAEYGYTF	NA	TRBV19	TRBJ1-2	TRBD1
TGTGCCAGCAGTCTATTGGGCGAGCAGTTCTTC	CASSLLGEQFF	NA	TRBV6-5	TRBJ2-1	NA
TGTGCCAGTAGTACAGGACAGGGAATGGCCTATGGCTACACCTTC	CASSTGQGMAYGYTF	NA	TRBV19	TRBJ1-2	TRBD1
TGTGCCAGCAGTTTAATCAGCGGGCAAGAGACCCAGTACTTC	CASSLISGQETQYF	NA	TRBV27	TRBJ2-5	NA
TGTGCCAGCAGCCAAGCCTCAGGGGGCCCTGCGCATGGCTACACCTTC	CASSQASGGPAHGYTF	NA	TRBV3-1/TRBV3-2	TRBJ1-2	TRBD1
TGTGCCAGCAGCCACCGCGGGACTGGCTACACCTTC	CASSHRGTGYTF	NA	TRBV6-2/TRBV6-3	TRBJ1-2	NA
TGTGCCAGCAGCCAAGCGACAGGGGGCGGTTCACCCCTCCACTTT	CASSQATGGGSPLHF	NA	TRBV4-2	TRBJ1-6	TRBD1
TGTGCCAGCAGCCACTCCGGGACTAGAAACAATGAGCAGTTCTTC	CASSHSGTRNNEQFF	NA	TRBV7-2	TRBJ2-1	TRBD2
TGCAGTGCCCTGGGCGAAGGCTACACCTTC	CSALGEGYTF	NA	TRBV20-1	TRBJ1-2	NA
TGTGCCAGCAGCTGGGGACAAAGTGGCACTGAAGCTTTCTTT	CASSWGQSGTEAFF	NA	TRBV7-6	TRBJ1-1	NA
TGTGCCAGCAGCCGGGACAGGGGCAACTATGGCTACACCTTC	CASSRDRGNYGYTF	NA	TRBV7-9	TRBJ1-2	TRBD1
TGTGCCAGCAGGGATAGGGGGCCCACTAATGAAAAACTGTTTTTT	CASRDRGPTNEKLFF	NA	TRBV28	TRBJ1-4	TRBD1
TGTGCCAGCAGCTTCCTTAATAGCGGTTTCGCGAACACCGGGGAGCTGTTTTTT	CASSFLNSGFANTGELFF	NA	TRBV7-2	TRBJ2-2	NA
TGTGCCAGCAGTTTATCACGGACAGGGGGCTTGACTAATGAAAAACTGTTTTTT	CASSLSRTGGLTNEKLFF	NA	TRBV28	TRBJ1-4	TRBD1
TGTGCCTGGAGACCGGGGGGTGCCTACGAGCAGTACTTC	CAWRPGGAYEQYF	NA	TRBV30	TRBJ2-7	TRBD2
TGTGCCAGCTCACTTTCGACAGGGTCCGGGGAGCTGTTTTTT	CASSLSTGSGELFF	NA	TRBV18	TRBJ2-2	TRBD1